This entry is about one T cell receptor (beta chain). A few counts support this clone. This clone's antigen is unknown. The record has no base qualities; no much larger clone is one base away. V was cut back by 5 bases and J by 1 base, leaving a gap of 17 bases between them. From its cysteine to its phenylalanine, the CDR3 spans 16 amino acids. The read is trimmed to its CDR3 DNA, 48 bases read in frame from base 1. The germline V gene encodes CDR1 SGHAT and CDR2 FQNNGV. The immunoSEQ Assay, a bias-controlled multiplex PCR, was used to amplify TCRbeta CDR3 regions from genomic DNA. As for the original processing: The number of nucleated cells in each sample was estimated from the amplification of reference gene primers within the assay. Sequence reads were collapsed and filtered to measure the absolute abundance of every unique TCRbeta CDR3 rearrangement. For each sample, productive Simpson clonality was calculated by taking the square root of Simpson's diversity index across productive rearrangements. The source is immuneACCESS, and TCRdb retained only in-frame sequences with V and J called. Part of the clones is not carried over; for the studies checked, unresolved V genes explain less than half of this, and the remainder is unexplained. V and J calls plus clone size are reproduced from that table; the DNA served to infer D and trimming. The sample table contains around 260,000 clones; only one count was recorded for approximately 92% of them. The leading ten clones occupy approximately 1.2% of the sample.

This sample was taken from a study of blood T cell repertoires in COVID-19 (dated by TCRdb to 2020 to 2021). Regarding the study in general: Collaborator samples came from the United States, Italy and Spain and covered acute and convalescent phases of COVID-19. The sample metadata nearly always contained a de-identified subject ID, COVID-19 status, age in years and sex. A freely available public database, intended as a resource for researchers studying the immune response to SARS-CoV-2, is where the repertoires were released. Samples were obtained from the ongoing ImmuneRACE study (first 160 participants) and from 1,200 or so subjects provided by 6 global collaborators. Where HLA class I and class II types were available, the types were taken from metadata supplied by the sample provider, not from assay-based typing. The dataset comprised deeply sampled blood TCRbeta repertoires from subjects exposed to, actively infected with, or recovered from COVID-19. The material from the prospective study consisted of cDNA or gDNA derived from T cells, B-cell-depleted T cells, or PBMCs.

Enrolling through a virtual design, the prospective study's participants ranged in age from roughly 18 to 90 years and lived across roughly 24 United States geographic areas. Cohort assignment in the prospective study relied on participant-reported clinical history from a screening survey and a study questionnaire. For ImmuneRACE Cohort 3, a participant was defined as recovered based on two consecutive negative NP/OP PCR tests, clearance by a healthcare professional, or resolution of symptoms. In the prospective study, whole blood, serum and a nasopharyngeal or oropharyngeal swab were collected from each participant by mobile phlebotomists. Additional blood draws and questionnaires over an approximately two-month period could optionally be provided by prospective study participants. Blood samples from the prospective study were shipped frozen or at room temperature prior to DNA extraction. The research as a whole found: How much clinical and demographic metadata was included differed by source and by participant, and the metadata was provided uncurated.

The sequence derives from a woman between 25 and 40 years old who had recovered from COVID-19. Input material: PBMCs or T cells enriched from blood (not recorded which). The rearrangement combines TRBV11-2 with TRBJ2-5, with TRBD1 tentatively as D gene (6 bases match). The CDR3 sequence is CASSPIWGQPQETQYF. In nucleotide form, the sequence is TGTGCCAGCAGCCCTATCTGGGGGCAGCCCCAAGAGACCCAGTACTTC.